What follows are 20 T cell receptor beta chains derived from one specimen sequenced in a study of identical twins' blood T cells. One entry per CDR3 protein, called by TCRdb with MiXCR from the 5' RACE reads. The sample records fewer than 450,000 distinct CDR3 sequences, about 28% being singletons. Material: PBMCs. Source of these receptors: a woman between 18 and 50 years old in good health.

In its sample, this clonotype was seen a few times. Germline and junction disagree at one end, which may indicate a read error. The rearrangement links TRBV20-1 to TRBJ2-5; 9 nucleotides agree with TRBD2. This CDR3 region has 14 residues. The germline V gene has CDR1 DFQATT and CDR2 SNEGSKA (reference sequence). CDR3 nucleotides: TGCAGTGCTAGAACTCTAGCGGGACGAGAGCCCCAGTACTTC. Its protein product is CSARTLAGREPQYF.

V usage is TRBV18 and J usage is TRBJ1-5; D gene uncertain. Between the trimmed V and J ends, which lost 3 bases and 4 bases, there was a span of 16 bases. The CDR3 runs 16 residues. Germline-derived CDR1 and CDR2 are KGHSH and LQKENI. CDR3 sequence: CASSPPSVSFNQPQHF. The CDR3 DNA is TGTGCCAGCTCACCCCCCTCAGTTTCCTTTAATCAGCCCCAGCATTTT. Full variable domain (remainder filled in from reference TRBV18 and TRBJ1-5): NAGVMQNPRHLVRRRGQEARLRCSPMKGHSHVYWYRQLPEEGLKFMVYLQKENIIDESGMPKERFSAEFPKEGPSILRIQQVVRGDSAAYFCASSPPSVSFNQPQHFGDGTRLSIL.

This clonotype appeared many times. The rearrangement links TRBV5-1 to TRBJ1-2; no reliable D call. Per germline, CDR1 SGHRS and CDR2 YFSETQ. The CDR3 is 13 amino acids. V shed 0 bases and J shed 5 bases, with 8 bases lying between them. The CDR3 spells CASSLEPTYGYTF. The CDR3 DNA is TGCGCCAGCAGCTTGGAGCCGACGTATGGCTACACCTTC.

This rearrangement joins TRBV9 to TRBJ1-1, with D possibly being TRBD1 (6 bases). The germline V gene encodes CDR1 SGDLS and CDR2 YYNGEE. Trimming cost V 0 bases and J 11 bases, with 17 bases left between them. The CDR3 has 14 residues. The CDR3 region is CASSVASAGEGAFF. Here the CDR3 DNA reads TGTGCCAGCAGCGTAGCTTCGGCAGGGGAAGGCGCTTTCTTT.

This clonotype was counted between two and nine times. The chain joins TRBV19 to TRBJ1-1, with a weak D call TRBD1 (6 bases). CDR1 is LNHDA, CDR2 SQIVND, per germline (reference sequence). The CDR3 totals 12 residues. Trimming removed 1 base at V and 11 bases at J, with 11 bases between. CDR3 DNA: TGTGCCAGTAGTATAGGGGGGGCAGACGCTTTCTTT. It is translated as CASSIGGADAFF. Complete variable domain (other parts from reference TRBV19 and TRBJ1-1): DGGITQSPKYLFRKEGQNVTLSCEQNLNHDAMYWYRQDPGQGLRLIYYSQIVNDFQKGDIAEGYSVSREKKESFPLTVTSAQKNPTAFYLCASSIGGADAFFGQGTRLTVV.

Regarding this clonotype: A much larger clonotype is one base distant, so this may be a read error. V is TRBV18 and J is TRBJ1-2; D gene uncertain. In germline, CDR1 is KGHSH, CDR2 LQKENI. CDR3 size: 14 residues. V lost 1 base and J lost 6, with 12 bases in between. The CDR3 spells CASSPRVGADGYTF. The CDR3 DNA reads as TGTGCCAGCTCACCACGAGTTGGCGCCGATGGCTACACCTTC.

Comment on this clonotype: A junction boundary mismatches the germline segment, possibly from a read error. The CDR3 sequence: CSVPGLALF. The CDR3 nucleotides read TGCAGCGTTCCGGGGTTAGCTTTATTT. The chain uses TRBV29-1 and TRBJ1-1; D is ambiguous. The CDR3 length is 9 residues. Germline V gives CDR1 SQVTM, CDR2 ANQGSEA.

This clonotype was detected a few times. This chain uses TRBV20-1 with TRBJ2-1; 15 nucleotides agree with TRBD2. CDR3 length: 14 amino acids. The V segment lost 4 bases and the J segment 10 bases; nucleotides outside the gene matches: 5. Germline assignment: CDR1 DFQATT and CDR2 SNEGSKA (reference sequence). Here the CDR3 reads CSATGLAGGEEQFF. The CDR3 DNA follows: TGCAGTGCTACGGGACTAGCGGGGGGCGAAGAGCAGTTCTTC.

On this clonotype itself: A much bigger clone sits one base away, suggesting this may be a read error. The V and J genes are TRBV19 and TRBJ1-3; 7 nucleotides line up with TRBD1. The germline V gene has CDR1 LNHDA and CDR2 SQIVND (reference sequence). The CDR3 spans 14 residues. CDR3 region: CASEQGYSGNTTYF. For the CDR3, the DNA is TGTGCCAGCGAACAGGGGTATTCTGGAAACACCACATATTTT. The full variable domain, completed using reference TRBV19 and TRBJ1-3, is DGGITQSPKYLFRKEGQNVTLSCEQNLNHDAMYWYRQDPGQGLRLIYYSQIVNDFQKGDIAEGYSVSREKKESFPLTVTSAQKNPTAFYLCASEQGYSGNTTYFGEGSWLTVV.

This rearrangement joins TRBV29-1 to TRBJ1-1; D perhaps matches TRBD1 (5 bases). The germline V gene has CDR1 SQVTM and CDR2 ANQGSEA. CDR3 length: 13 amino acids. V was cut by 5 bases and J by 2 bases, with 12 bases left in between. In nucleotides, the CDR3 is TGCAGCGTTCTCACGGGGGTAAACACTGAAGCTTTCTTT. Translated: CSVLTGVNTEAFF.

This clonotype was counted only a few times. The CDR3 region has the DNA TGTGCCAGCGGCACTGAAAAACTGTTTTTT. It is translated as CASGTEKLFF. This chain links TRBV28 with TRBJ1-4, with D hard to call. Germline V CDR1 and CDR2: MDHEN, SYDVKM. The CDR3 runs to 10 residues. V was shortened by 8 bases and J by 7 bases, with 5 bases between the two germline ends.

The CDR3, as DNA: TGTGCCAGCAGCATACGGACTACCAACACCGGGGAGCTGTTTTTT. Its translation: CASSIRTTNTGELFF. The V gene is TRBV7-9, the J gene TRBJ2-2, with D tentatively TRBD2 (6 bases). CDR3 length: 15 residues. Germline CDR1 is SEHNR and CDR2 is FQNEAQ (reference sequence). V lost 5 bases and J 2 bases, leaving 12 bases between the germline ends. The whole variable domain, remainder taken from reference TRBV7-9 and TRBJ2-2, is DTGVSQNPRHKITKRGQNVTFRCDPISEHNRLYWYRQTLGQGPEFLTYFQNEAQLEKSRLLSDRFSAERPKGSFSTLEIQRTEQGDSAMYLCASSIRTTNTGELFFGEGSRLTVL.

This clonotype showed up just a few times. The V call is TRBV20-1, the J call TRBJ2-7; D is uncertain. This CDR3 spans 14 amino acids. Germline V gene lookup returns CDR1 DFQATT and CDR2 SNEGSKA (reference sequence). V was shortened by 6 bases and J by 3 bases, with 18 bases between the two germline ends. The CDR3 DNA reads TGCAGTGCGGAAAAACCGGGTGTTCTCTACGAGCAGTACTTC. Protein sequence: CSAEKPGVLYEQYF.

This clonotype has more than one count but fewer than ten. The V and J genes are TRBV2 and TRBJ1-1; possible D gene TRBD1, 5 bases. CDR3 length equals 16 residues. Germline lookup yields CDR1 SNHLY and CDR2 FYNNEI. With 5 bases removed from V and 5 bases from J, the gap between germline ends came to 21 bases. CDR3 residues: CASSPKDRGLTTEAFF. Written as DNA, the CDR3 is TGTGCCAGCAGTCCCAAAGATCGGGGGTTAACTACTGAAGCTTTCTTT.

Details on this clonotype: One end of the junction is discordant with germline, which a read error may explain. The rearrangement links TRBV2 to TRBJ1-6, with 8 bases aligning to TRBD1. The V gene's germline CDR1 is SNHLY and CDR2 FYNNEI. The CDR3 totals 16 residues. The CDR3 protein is CAGSRQGALSNSPLHF. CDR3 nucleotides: TGTGCCGGCAGTCGTCAGGGGGCTTTGTCCAATTCACCCCTCCACTTT.

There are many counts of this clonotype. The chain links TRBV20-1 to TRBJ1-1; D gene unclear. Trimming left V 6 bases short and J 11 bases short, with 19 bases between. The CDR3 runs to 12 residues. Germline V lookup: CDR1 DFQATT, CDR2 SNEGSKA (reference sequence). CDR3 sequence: CSAKQTGFVAFF. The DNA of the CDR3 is TGCAGTGCCAAGCAAACGGGATTCGTTGCTTTCTTT.

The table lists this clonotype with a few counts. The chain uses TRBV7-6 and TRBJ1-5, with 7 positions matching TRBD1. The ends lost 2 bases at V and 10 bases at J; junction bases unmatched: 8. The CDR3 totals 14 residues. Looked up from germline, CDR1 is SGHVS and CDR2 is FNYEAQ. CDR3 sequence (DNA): TGTGCCAGCAGCTTACGACAGGGTGTACGACCCCAGCATTTT. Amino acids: CASSLRQGVRPQHF. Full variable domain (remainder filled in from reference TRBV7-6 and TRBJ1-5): GAGVSQSPRYKVTKRGQDVALRCDPISGHVSLYWYRQALGQGPEFLTYFNYEAQQDKSGLPNDRFSAERPEGSISTLTIQRTEQRDSAMYRCASSLRQGVRPQHFGDGTRLSIL.

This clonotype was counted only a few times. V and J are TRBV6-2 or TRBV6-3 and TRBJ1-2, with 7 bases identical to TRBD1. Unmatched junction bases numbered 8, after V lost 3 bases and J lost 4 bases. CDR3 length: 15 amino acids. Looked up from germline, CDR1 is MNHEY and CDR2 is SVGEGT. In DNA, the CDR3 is TGTGCCAGCAGTTATGGTGGCAGGGGGACCTATGGCTACACCTTC. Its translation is CASSYGGRGTYGYTF.

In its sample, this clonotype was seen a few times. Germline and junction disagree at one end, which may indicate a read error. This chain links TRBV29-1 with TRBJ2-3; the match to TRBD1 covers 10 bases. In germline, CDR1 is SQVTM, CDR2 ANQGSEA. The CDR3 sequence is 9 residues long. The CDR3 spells CSVNRQGAF. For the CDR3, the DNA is TGCAGCGTCAACCGACAGGGGGCGTTT.

The CDR3 bases are TGTGCCAGCAGTTTATACGGGGATAACACTGAAGCTTTCTTT. Translating gives CASSLYGDNTEAFF. V gene TRBV12-3 or TRBV12-4 combines with J gene TRBJ1-1; no clear D. V was trimmed by 2 bases and J by 2 bases, leaving 9 bases between them. CDR3 length equals 14 residues.